This T cell receptor beta chain stems from a study of spatial heterogeneity in lung cancer. Time point: sample taken at primary tumor resection. CDR3 length equals 13 residues. Trimming shortened V by 10 bases and J by 1 base, and 14 bases separated the two germline ends. The germline V gene encodes CDR1 SNHLY and CDR2 FYNNEI. One entry per CDR3 protein results from TCRdb running MiXCR on the 5' RACE reads. The sample lists roughly 48,000 distinct CDR3 sequences, under 6% occurring once. This clonotype was seen many times. The starting material was PBMCs, obtained at surgery. The clonotype was recovered from a male donor with early-stage non-small cell lung cancer. The rearrangement uses TRBV2 and TRBJ2-7; TRBD1 is a possible D gene (6 bases). The CDR3 coding sequence is TGTGCCACCCTCGACAGGAAGTCCTACGAGCAGTACTTC. Translation: CATLDRKSYEQYF.